This entry describes one T cell receptor (beta chain). The junction and the germline gene differ at one end; a read error may be behind it. 60 Vbeta and 13 Jbeta primers were used in PCR. This table comes from immunoSEQ multiplex PCR, and its TCRdb copy is limited to in-frame clones, with some not included. Of over 85,000 clones detected, around four fifths appear once; the ten largest clones hold 2.5% to 3%. This record belongs to a study of cytomegalovirus exposure and HLA in healthy donors. The sequenced sample was PBMCs. This clonotype was sampled from a man in his forties or fifties in good health and CMV-seronegative.

CDR3 coding DNA: TGTTCCAGCAGCTTAGAGGGGGGGAGCAATCAGCCCCAGCATTTT. Protein product: CSSSLEGGSNQPQHF. This chain connects TRBV7-9 to TRBJ1-5; weak D call: TRBD1 (6 bases). The CDR3 length is 15 residues. The germline V gene has CDR1 SEHNR and CDR2 FQNEAQ (reference sequence).